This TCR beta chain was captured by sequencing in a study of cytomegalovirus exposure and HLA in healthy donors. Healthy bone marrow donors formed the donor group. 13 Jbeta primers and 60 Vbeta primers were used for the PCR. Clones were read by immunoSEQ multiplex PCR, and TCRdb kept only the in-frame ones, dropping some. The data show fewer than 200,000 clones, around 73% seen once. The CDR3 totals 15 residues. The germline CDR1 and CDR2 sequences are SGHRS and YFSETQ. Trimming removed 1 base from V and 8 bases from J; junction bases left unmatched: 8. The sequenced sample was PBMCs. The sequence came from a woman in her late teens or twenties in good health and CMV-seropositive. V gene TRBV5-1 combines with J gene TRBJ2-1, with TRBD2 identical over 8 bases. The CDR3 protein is CASSLIAGGLYEQFF. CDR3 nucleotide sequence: TGCGCCAGCAGCTTGATCGCGGGGGGACTTTATGAGCAGTTCTTC.